Below are 23 T cell receptor beta chains sequenced from a single sample in a study of blood T cell repertoires in COVID-19. Generated by immunoSEQ multiplex PCR, the TCRdb table keeps only in-frame clones and is missing some. Of 86,000 or so clones detected, approximately 78% appear once; the ten largest clones hold 1.2%. The source material was peripheral blood. The source is a woman of 80 years or more with acute or convalescent COVID-19.

This clone was seen only a few times. The chain combines TRBV7-2 with TRBJ2-3; 10 bases align to TRBD2. V shed 1 base and J 2 bases; nucleotides not matched to a gene: 9. The CDR3 is made up of 18 amino acids. Germline values: CDR1 SGHTA, CDR2 FQGNSA. The CDR3 DNA is TGTGCCAGCAGCTTAGTGGGCATAGCGGGAGGATCCACAGATACGCAGTATTTT. Protein sequence: CASSLVGIAGGSTDTQYF.

The rearrangement uses TRBV27 and TRBJ2-2; no clear D gene. The CDR3 contains 17 residues. With 0 bases removed from V and 4 bases from J, the gap between germline ends came to 15 bases. Germline assignment: CDR1 MNHEY and CDR2 SMNVEV (reference sequence). For the CDR3, the DNA is TGTGCCAGCAGTTTATCCCATAGGTCGGGTCTCACCGGGGAGCTGTTTTTT. It yields the protein CASSLSHRSGLTGELFF.

The gene calls are TRBV24-1 and TRBJ2-1; D uncertain. The V and J ends lost 5 bases and 6 bases respectively, with 7 bases between them. This CDR3 has 12 residues. Germline V gives CDR1 KGHDR, CDR2 SFDVKD. In DNA, the CDR3 is TGTGCCACCAGTGGAGGCTTCAATGAGCAGTTCTTC. Translated, it gives CATSGGFNEQFF.

This chain connects TRBV5-1 to TRBJ2-2; 8 bases are a match to TRBD2. Germline V gives CDR1 SGHRS, CDR2 YFSETQ. V lost 3 bases and J lost 3; bases outside the gene matches: 10. The CDR3 runs 17 residues. This CDR3 is CASSYKTGTRDTGELFF. CDR3 in DNA: TGCGCCAGCAGCTACAAGACCGGGACTAGGGACACCGGGGAGCTGTTTTTT.

The gene calls are TRBV20-1 and TRBJ1-5; D is unresolved. CDR1 is DFQATT and CDR2 is SNEGSKA in the germline V gene (reference sequence). Trimming cost V 3 bases and J 0 bases, with 9 bases left between them. The CDR3 spans 14 residues. CDR3 amino acids: CSASPRLSNQPQHF. CDR3 coding DNA: TGCAGTGCTAGTCCCCGACTTAGCAATCAGCCCCAGCATTTT.

This clone was observed a single time. This chain joins TRBV5-8 and TRBJ1-3; maybe TRBD1 (6 bases). The V and J ends lost 0 bases and 6 bases respectively, with 19 bases between them. This CDR3 has 17 residues. Looked up from germline, CDR1 is SGHTS and CDR2 is YDEGEE. Written as DNA, the CDR3 is TGTGCCAGCAGCTTGGAACGTGGGGGCCAGGCTAAAAACACCATATATTTT. Translation: CASSLERGGQAKNTIYF.

The chain recombines TRBV3-1 (or the pseudogene TRBV3-2) with TRBJ2-3, with TRBD2 matching over 10 bases. With V trimmed by 10 bases and J by 5 bases, 9 bases remained unmatched. The germline gives CDR1 LGHDT, CDR2 YNNKEL (reference sequence). This CDR3 region has 14 residues. DNA of the CDR3: TGTGCCACCAACCTAGCGGGAGCCGGAGATACGCAGTATTTT. It yields the protein CATNLAGAGDTQYF.

The J gene is TRBJ2-3, the V gene TRBV3-1 (or the pseudogene TRBV3-2); no reliable D call. The germline V gene has CDR1 LGHDT and CDR2 YNNKEL (reference sequence). Trimming left V 4 bases short and J 3 bases short, with 8 bases between. CDR3 length: 13 amino acids. CDR3 DNA: TGTGCCAGCAGCCCCAGAGCGACAGATACGCAGTATTTT. Translating it yields CASSPRATDTQYF.

The rearrangement joins TRBV4-1 to TRBJ2-2; 14 bases line up with TRBD2. V was pared by 5 bases and J by 0 bases, with 5 bases of the junction left unmatched. The CDR3 is 18 residues long. CDR1 and CDR2 from the germline V gene are MGHRA and YSYEKL. The CDR3 spells CASSWGLAGATNTGELFF. The DNA for the CDR3 is TGCGCCAGCAGCTGGGGACTAGCGGGAGCGACGAACACCGGGGAGCTGTTTTTT.

The chain joins TRBV9 to TRBJ1-2, with D possibly matching TRBD1 (5 bases). Per the germline V gene, CDR1 is SGDLS and CDR2 is YYNGEE. There are 12 residues in the CDR3. The V end lost 0 bases, the J end lost 11 bases, and 11 bases lay between the germline ends. The CDR3 protein is CASSVEQEGYTF. The CDR3 DNA reads as TGTGCCAGCAGCGTAGAACAGGAAGGTTACACCTTC. Full variable domain (missing parts from reference TRBV9 and TRBJ1-2): DSGVTQTPKHLITATGQRVTLRCSPRSGDLSVYWYQQSLDQGLQFLIQYYNGEERAKGNILERFSAQQFPDLHSELNLSSLELGDSALYFCASSVEQEGYTFGSGTRLTVV.

This chain uses TRBV2 with TRBJ1-3; TRBD1 matches 7 bases. The CDR3 is 19 amino acids. The V segment lost 6 bases and the J segment 4 bases; nucleotides outside the gene matches: 21. The germline CDR1 and CDR2 sequences are SNHLY and FYNNEI. CDR3 in amino acids: CASSINTRQGSESGNTIYF. The CDR3 bases are TGTGCCAGCAGCATAAACACCCGACAGGGATCCGAGTCCGGAAACACCATATATTTT.

In DNA, the CDR3 is TGCGCCAGCAGCTCTTTGGGAGTGGAGACAGATACGCAGTATTTT. This translates into CASSSLGVETDTQYF. V and J are TRBV5-1 and TRBJ2-3; D might be TRBD2 (5 bases). This CDR3 comprises 15 residues. The V gene's germline CDR1 is SGHRS and CDR2 YFSETQ. The V and J ends lost 3 bases and 3 bases respectively, with 14 bases between them.

V gene TRBV18 combines with J gene TRBJ2-3; 11 bases fit TRBD2. After removal of 3 bases from V and 4 bases from J, the junction contained 6 bases not matched to a gene. Germline CDR1 and CDR2: KGHSH and LQKENI. The CDR3 length is 16 residues. The CDR3 DNA reads as TGTGCCAGCTCACCTCAGGGACTAGCGGCGTCAGATACGCAGTATTTT. Its translation: CASSPQGLAASDTQYF.

This rearrangement joins TRBV28 to TRBJ1-1; D uncertain. Between the trimmed V and J ends, which lost 7 bases and 3 bases, there was a span of 6 bases. The germline CDR1 and CDR2 sequences are MDHEN and SYDVKM. The CDR3 runs 11 residues. In DNA form, the CDR3 reads TGTGCCAGCATGAGGGACACTGAAGCTTTCTTT. Its translation is CASMRDTEAFF.

This chain links TRBV25-1 with TRBJ1-1; 9 bases map to TRBD1. The ends lost 6 bases at V and 3 bases at J; junction bases unmatched: 5. The CDR3 has 14 residues. CDR1 MGHDK and CDR2 SYGVNS come from the germline V gene. CDR3 residues: CASRTTGGDTEAFF. Here the CDR3 DNA reads TGTGCCAGCAGAACCACAGGGGGCGACACTGAAGCTTTCTTT.

The chain recombines TRBV4-2 with TRBJ2-7; TRBD2 matches 9 bases. CDR3 length: 14 residues. From germline, CDR1 is LGHNA and CDR2 YNFKEQ. Trimming cost V 2 bases and J 6 bases; bases outside gene matches: 5. The CDR3 coding sequence is TGTGCCAGCAGCCAATCCGGGACTAGCTCCGAGCAGTACTTC. It translates to CASSQSGTSSEQYF.

This rearrangement joins TRBV10-3 to TRBJ2-1; 11 nucleotides line up with TRBD2. The ends lost 4 bases at V and 9 bases at J; junction bases unmatched: 8. CDR1 is ENHRY, CDR2 SYGVKD, per germline. There are 15 residues in the CDR3. The CDR3 spells CAISARASGRFEQFF. The CDR3 DNA reads as TGTGCCATCAGTGCCCGAGCTAGCGGGAGGTTTGAGCAGTTCTTC.

In this sample, this clone turned up once. The CDR3: CASSNPGGHGSSYNSPLHF. CDR3 bases: TGCGCCAGCAGCAACCCAGGGGGGCACGGGAGCTCCTATAATTCACCCCTCCACTTT. The chain uses TRBV10-1 and TRBJ1-6; 7 nucleotides agree with TRBD1. The V gene end was trimmed by 6 bases and the J gene end by 0 bases; junction bases not matched to a gene: 14. The CDR3 totals 19 residues. Germline loops: CDR1 WNHNN, CDR2 SYGVQD (reference sequence).

CDR3 DNA: TGTGCCAGCAGTTCAACACTAGCGGGAGGGAGATACAGCACAGATACGCAGTATTTT. Protein product: CASSSTLAGGRYSTDTQYF. This chain connects TRBV27 to TRBJ2-3; 13 bases fit TRBD2. V lost 4 bases to trimming and J lost 0 bases; unmatched junction nucleotides: 10. The CDR3 is 19 amino acids. Per germline, CDR1 MNHEY and CDR2 SMNVEV (reference sequence).

The V gene is TRBV5-5, the J gene TRBJ2-7, with unresolved D. The CDR3 is 12 amino acids. The V and J ends lost 3 bases and 0 bases respectively, with 4 bases between them. The V gene's germline CDR1 is SGHKS and CDR2 YYEKEE (reference sequence). The CDR3 region has the DNA TGTGCCAGCAGCTCCCTCTCCTACGAGCAGTACTTC. It encodes CASSSLSYEQYF.

The V and J genes are TRBV20-1 and TRBJ2-7; TRBD2 matches 14 bases. CDR3 length: 16 amino acids. Germline V lookup: CDR1 DFQATT, CDR2 SNEGSKA (reference sequence). After removal of 3 bases from V and 3 bases from J, the junction contained 7 bases not matched to a gene. The chain's CDR3 is CSASDHGTSGGYEQYF. CDR3 coding DNA: TGCAGTGCTAGTGACCACGGGACTAGCGGGGGCTACGAGCAGTACTTC.

This sequence joins TRBV5-4 and TRBJ1-2; tentative D call: TRBD1 (6 bases). CDR1 and CDR2 from the germline V gene are SGHNT and YYREEE (reference sequence). V was cut by 2 bases and J by 4 bases, with 9 bases left in between. CDR3 length: 13 residues. The CDR3 spells CASSFGGAYGYTF. The CDR3 DNA reads as TGTGCCAGCAGCTTCGGGGGGGCCTATGGCTACACCTTC. Drawing the rest from reference TRBV5-4 and TRBJ1-2, the complete variable domain is ETGVTQSPTHLIKTRGQQVTLRCSSQSGHNTVSWYQQALGQGPQFIFQYYREEENGRGNFPPRFSGLQFPNYSSELNVNALELDDSALYLCASSFGGAYGYTFGSGTRLTVV.

The V call is TRBV19, the J call TRBJ2-3; maybe TRBD2 (6 bases). The germline V gene encodes CDR1 LNHDA and CDR2 SQIVND (reference sequence). This CDR3 has 15 amino acids. V gave up 3 bases and J gave up 4 bases, with 14 bases separating them. The CDR3 coding sequence is TGTGCCAGTAGTATCTCCTTGGGGGGTGCAGATACGCAGTATTTT. Amino acid sequence: CASSISLGGADTQYF. The full variable domain, completed using reference TRBV19 and TRBJ2-3, is DGGITQSPKYLFRKEGQNVTLSCEQNLNHDAMYWYRQDPGQGLRLIYYSQIVNDFQKGDIAEGYSVSREKKESFPLTVTSAQKNPTAFYLCASSISLGGADTQYFGPGTRLTVL.